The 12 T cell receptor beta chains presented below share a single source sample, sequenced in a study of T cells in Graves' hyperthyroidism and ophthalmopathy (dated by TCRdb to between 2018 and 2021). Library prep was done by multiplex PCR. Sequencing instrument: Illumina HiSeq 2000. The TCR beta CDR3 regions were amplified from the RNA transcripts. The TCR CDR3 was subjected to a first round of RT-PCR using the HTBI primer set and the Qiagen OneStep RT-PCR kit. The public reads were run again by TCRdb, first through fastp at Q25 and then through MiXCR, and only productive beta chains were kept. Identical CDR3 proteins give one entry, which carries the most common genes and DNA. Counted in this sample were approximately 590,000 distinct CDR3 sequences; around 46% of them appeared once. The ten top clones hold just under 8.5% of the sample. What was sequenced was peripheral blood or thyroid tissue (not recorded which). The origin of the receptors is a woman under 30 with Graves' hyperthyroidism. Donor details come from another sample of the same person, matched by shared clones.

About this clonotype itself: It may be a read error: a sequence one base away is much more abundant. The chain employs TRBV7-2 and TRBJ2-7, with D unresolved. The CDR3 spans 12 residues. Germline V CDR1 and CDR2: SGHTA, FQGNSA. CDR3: CAGSSPAREQYF. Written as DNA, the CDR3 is TGTGCCGGCAGCTCCCCTGCTCGAGAGCAGTACTTC.

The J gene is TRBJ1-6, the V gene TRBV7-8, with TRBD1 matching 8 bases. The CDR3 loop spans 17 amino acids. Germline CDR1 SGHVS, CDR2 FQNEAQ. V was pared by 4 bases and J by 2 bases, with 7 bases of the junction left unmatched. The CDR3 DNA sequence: TGTGCCAGCAGCTCCCGGACAGGGTCGCCCTATAATTCACCCCTCCACTTT. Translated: CASSSRTGSPYNSPLHF.

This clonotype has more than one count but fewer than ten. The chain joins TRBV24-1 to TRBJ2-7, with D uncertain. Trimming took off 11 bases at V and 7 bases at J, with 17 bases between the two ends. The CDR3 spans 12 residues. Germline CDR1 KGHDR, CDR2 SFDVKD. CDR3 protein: CASSQPPEEQYF. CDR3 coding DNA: TGTGCCAGCAGCCAGCCCCCGGAGGAGCAGTACTTC.

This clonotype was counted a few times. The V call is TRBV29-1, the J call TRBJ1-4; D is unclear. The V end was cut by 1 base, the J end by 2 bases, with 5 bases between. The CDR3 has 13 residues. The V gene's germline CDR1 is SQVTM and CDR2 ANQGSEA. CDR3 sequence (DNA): TGCAGCGTTGAAGGAGGGACTAATGAAAAACTGTTTTTT. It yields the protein CSVEGGTNEKLFF.

The chain's CDR3 is CASSQVPYDRGLISGANVLTF. For the CDR3, the DNA is TGCGCCAGCAGCCAAGTACCCTATGACAGGGGGTTGATCTCTGGGGCCAACGTCCTGACTTTC. V is TRBV4-1 and J is TRBJ2-6; 9 bases map to TRBD1. Trimming took 1 base from V and 0 from J; bases not matched to a gene: 13. Germline V gene sequence: CDR1 MGHRA, CDR2 YSYEKL. The CDR3 runs 21 residues.

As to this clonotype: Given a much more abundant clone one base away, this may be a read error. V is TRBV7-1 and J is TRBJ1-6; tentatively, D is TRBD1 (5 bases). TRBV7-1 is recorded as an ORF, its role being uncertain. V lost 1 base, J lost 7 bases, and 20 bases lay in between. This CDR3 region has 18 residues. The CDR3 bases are TGTGCCAGCAGCTCAGACCACCGGGACCCCGGGCCCAATTCACCCCTCCACTTT. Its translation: CASSSDHRDPGPNSPLHF.

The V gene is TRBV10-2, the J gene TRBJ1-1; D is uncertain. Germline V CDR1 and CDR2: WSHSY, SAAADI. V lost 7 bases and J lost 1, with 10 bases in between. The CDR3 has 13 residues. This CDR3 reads CASTGGKNTEAFF. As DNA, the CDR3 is TGCGCCAGCACGGGTGGCAAGAACACTGAAGCTTTCTTT.

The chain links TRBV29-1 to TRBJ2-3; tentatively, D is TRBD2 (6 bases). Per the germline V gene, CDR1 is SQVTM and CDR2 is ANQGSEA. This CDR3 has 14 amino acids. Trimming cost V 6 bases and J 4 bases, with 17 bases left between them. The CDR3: CSVPGLVIADTQYF. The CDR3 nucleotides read TGCAGCGTCCCGGGACTCGTAATTGCAGATACGCAGTATTTT.

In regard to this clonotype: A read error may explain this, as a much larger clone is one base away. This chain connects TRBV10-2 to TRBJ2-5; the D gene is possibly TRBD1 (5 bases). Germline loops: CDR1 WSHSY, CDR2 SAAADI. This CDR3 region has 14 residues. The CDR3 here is CASSESGGQGTQYF. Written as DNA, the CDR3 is TGTGCCAGCAGTGAATCCGGCGGACAAGGGACCCAGTACTTC.

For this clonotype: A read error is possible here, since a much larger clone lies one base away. The CDR3 DNA reads as TGTGCCATCAGTGAGGTAACAGGGGGAGCACCTGGGGCCGACGTCCTGACTTTC. It yields the protein CAISEVTGGAPGADVLTF. This chain links TRBV10-3 with TRBJ2-6, with 8 bases lining up with TRBD1. CDR1 is ENHRY, CDR2 SYGVKD, per germline. This CDR3 has 18 amino acids.

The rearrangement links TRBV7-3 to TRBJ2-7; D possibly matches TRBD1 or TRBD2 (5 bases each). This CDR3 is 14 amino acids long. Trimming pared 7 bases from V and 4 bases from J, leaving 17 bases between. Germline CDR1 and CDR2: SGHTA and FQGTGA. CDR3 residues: CASTSWGYWYEQYF. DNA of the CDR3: TGTGCCAGCACCTCCTGGGGGTATTGGTACGAGCAGTACTTC.

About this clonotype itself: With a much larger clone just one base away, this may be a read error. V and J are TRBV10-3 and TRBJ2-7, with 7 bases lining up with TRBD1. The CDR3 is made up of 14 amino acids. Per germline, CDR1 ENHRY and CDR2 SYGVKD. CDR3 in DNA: TGTGCCGTCAGTGAGGGGGCAGGGACGGGCGAGCAGTACTTC. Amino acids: CAVSEGAGTGEQYF.